This T cell receptor (beta chain) was retrieved from a study of cytomegalovirus exposure and HLA in healthy donors. Overall study results and limits: Presence/absence analyses rested on an assumption that sequencing depth was roughly uniform across donors. In an earlier analysis, in roughly 580 donors, most V segments appeared productive either ~90% or ~30% of the time.

This PCR relied on a set of 60 Vbeta primers and 13 Jbeta primers. As handled by the study authors: Later, an analysis found 75 million to 90 million unique TCR beta chains, and about 10 million of these were shared. TCRdb keeps only in-frame clones here, not all; method: immunoSEQ multiplex PCR. V, J and clone size are those of that table, while D and trimming were read from the DNA. Seen here are 100,000 or so clones, around 80% observed once, and the top ten hold 5.6%. This CDR3 spans 15 amino acids. Unmatched junction bases numbered 1, after V lost 3 bases and J lost 1 base. In germline, CDR1 is MGHRA, CDR2 YSYEKL. Worth noting for this clone: The antigen remains unidentified.

The sequence came from a male donor in good health and CMV-seronegative. Sequenced input: PBMCs. This chain connects TRBV4-1 to TRBJ2-7; 12 nucleotides match TRBD2. CDR3 residues: CASSHGTSGSYEQYF. For the CDR3, the DNA is TGCGCCAGCAGCCATGGGACTAGCGGGTCCTACGAGCAGTACTTC.